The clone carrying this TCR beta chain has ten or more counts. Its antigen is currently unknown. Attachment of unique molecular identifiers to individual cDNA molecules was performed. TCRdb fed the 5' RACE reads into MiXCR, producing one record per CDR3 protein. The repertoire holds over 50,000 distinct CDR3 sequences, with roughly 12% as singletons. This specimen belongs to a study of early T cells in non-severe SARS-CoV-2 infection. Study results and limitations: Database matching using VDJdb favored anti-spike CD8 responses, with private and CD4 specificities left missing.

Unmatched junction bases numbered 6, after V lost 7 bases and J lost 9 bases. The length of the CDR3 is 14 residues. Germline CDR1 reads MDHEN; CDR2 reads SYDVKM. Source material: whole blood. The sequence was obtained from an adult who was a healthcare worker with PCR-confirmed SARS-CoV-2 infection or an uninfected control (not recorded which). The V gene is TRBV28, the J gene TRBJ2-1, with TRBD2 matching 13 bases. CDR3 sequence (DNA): TGTGCCAGCAAGACTAGCGGGAGGAAGAGTGAGCAGTTCTTC. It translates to CASKTSGRKSEQFF.